This T cell receptor beta chain was sequenced during a study of T cells in Graves' hyperthyroidism and ophthalmopathy (dated by TCRdb to between 2018 and 2020). A note on the overall study: Peripheral blood was collected at initial diagnosis, before any treatment. To identify TCR V-J signatures that set the groups apart, the researchers used a discovery cohort of 90 to 100 patients, made up of 43 with Graves' ophthalmopathy and 57 with stable Graves' hyperthyroidism. An independent validation cohort of around 19 hyperthyroidism patients and over 15 patients who later progressed to ophthalmopathy tested prospective prediction of ophthalmopathy. The approximately 100 discovery patients were randomly split 7:3 into training and test sets. Thyroid tissue and blood T-cell repertoires from six or seven Graves' hyperthyroidism patients were also compared in the study. Once sampling was done, hyperthyroidism patients were given methimazole at a starting dose of 30 mg daily, whereas ophthalmopathy patients were given high-dose intravenous methylprednisolone. TCR Vbeta CDR3 sequencing of fewer than 150 peripheral blood samples (under 45 ophthalmopathy, around 80 hyperthyroidism and roughly 17 progressor patients) is reported in the paper. Summary of the overall study and its limitations: In validation, the model predicted progression to ophthalmopathy with around 71% sensitivity and roughly 72% specificity, a median of 6.5 months before onset. Sample size was not statistically predetermined, and blinding of investigators to group allocation was not performed. Most expanded thyroid clonotypes (frequency above 0.001) were also found in blood, which suggests that blood repertoires may mirror thyroid immune responses. A 13 V-J signature model separated ophthalmopathy from stable hyperthyroidism, with nearly 90% sensitivity and 81.08% specificity in cross-validation and 80%/75% in testing.

Hyperthyroidism patients were aged 18 to 65 years and newly diagnosed, with disease duration of less than 2 months. The study excluded patients with uncontrolled infections, other autoimmune diseases, pregnancy or lactation. Diagnoses were based on clinical symptoms, serum thyroxine and TRAb, thyroid ultrasound and orbital computed tomography. Blood from progressor patients was collected at the time of first diagnosis with hyperthyroidism, before any ophthalmopathy symptoms had appeared. PBMCs were separated from approximately 9.9 ml of fresh peripheral blood using Ficoll-Paque density gradient centrifugation. Progressor patients were initially diagnosed with Graves' hyperthyroidism and developed ophthalmopathy during follow-up. Total RNA was extracted with Trizol reagent, and quality was checked on an Agilent 2100 Bioanalyzer. The CDR3 measures 14 amino acids from cysteine to phenylalanine. Just the 42-base CDR3 DNA is kept, in frame starting at base 1. According to the germline V gene (reference sequence), CDR1 reads MNHEY and CDR2 reads SMNVEV. V is cut by 7 bases and J by 0 bases, and the space between the germline ends is 13 bases.

The TCR beta CDR3 regions were amplified from RNA transcripts. The TCR CDR3 was subjected to a first round of RT-PCR using the HTBI primer set and the Qiagen OneStep RT-PCR kit. The libraries were constructed in a second round of multiplex PCR and then size-selected and purified. Libraries were sequenced paired-end with 100 bp reads on an Illumina HiSeq2000. The authors processed their data as follows. SOAPnuke was used to process the raw data, throwing out any read that contained adapters or uncalled bases, had a mean Phred below 15, or lacked an exact constant-primer or identifier match. High-quality paired reads were merged using COPE v1.2.5, and each unique nucleotide sequence was defined as a clonotype. MiTCR v1.1 was used to align the clonotypes against IMGT TRBV, TRBD and TRBJ reference segments. The analysis included only V-J combinations with a frequency above 0.0001, which together covered approximately 99% of the repertoires. A TCS score was defined as the ratio between F50 (clonal expansion) and ExV (chaos), using BLOSUM62-based TCRdist between CDR3 peptides within each V-J. Welch's t-statistics and random forest reduced 500 to 550 V-J features to about 12, which were used in a naive Bayes classifier (R e1071). The public sequencing data were trimmed at Q25 with fastp and processed into clonotypes with MiXCR by TCRdb, which kept only in-frame beta chains. Under each unique CDR3 protein, matching rows form one entry showing the most common genes and DNA. In this record, the V and J calls reflect TCRdb's handling and not the investigators' own analysis. The sample includes 250,000 to 300,000 distinct CDR3 sequences, with 14% to 15% observed a single time. Approximately 12% of the sample comes from the top ten.

This clonotype was picked up many times. Its antigen specificity is not known. There are no base qualities to consult, and no much larger clone falls within one base. Specimen: blood. The TCR sequence derives from a woman between 35 and 50 years old with Graves' hyperthyroidism that later progressed to Graves' ophthalmopathy. The sequence links TRBV27 to TRBJ2-7; the D region possibly corresponds to TRBD2 (5 bases align). The CDR3 is CASTWTGFSYEQYF. The DNA is as follows: TGTGCCAGCACCTGGACGGGATTCTCCTACGAGCAGTACTTC.